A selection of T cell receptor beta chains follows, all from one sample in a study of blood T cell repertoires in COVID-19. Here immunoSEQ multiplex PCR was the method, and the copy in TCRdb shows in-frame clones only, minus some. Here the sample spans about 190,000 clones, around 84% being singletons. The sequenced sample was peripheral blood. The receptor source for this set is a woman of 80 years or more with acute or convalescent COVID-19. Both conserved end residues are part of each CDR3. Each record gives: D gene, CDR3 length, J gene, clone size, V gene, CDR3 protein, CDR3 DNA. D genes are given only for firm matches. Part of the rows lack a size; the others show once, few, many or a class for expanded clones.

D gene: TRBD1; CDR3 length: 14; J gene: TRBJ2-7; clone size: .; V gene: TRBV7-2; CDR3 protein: CASSPGQESYEQYF; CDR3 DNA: TGTGCCAGCAGCCCGGGACAGGAGTCCTACGAGCAGTACTTC
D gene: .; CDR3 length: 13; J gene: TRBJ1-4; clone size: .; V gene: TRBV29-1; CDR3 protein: CSAFAGAGEKLFF; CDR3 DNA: TGCAGCGCCTTCGCGGGGGCGGGTGAAAAACTGTTTTTT
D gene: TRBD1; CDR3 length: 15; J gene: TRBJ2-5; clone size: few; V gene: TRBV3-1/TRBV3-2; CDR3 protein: CASSQAGTGGKTQYF; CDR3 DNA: TGTGCCAGCAGCCAAGCGGGGACAGGGGGTAAGACCCAGTACTTC
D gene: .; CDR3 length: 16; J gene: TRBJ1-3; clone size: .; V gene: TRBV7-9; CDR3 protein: CASSETDRLSGNTIYF; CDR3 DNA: TGTGCCAGCAGCGAAACGGACAGACTCTCTGGAAACACCATATATTTT
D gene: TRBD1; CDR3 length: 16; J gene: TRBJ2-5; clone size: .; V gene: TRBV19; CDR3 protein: CASSKGKTGGGETQYF; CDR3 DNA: TGTGCCAGTAGTAAGGGGAAGACAGGGGGCGGCGAGACCCAGTACTTC
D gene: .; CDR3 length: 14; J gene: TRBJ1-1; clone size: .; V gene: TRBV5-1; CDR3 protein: CASPQACQNTEAFF; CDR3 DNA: TGCGCCAGCCCACAGGCCTGTCAGAACACTGAAGCTTTCTTT
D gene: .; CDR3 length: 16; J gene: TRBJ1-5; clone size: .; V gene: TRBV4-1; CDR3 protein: CASSQDWSRSNQPQHF; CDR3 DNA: TGCGCCAGCAGCCAAGATTGGAGTAGGAGCAATCAGCCCCAGCATTTT
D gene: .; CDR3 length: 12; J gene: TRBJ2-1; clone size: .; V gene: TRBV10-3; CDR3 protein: CAISELGTLQFF; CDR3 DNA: TGTGCCATCAGTGAGCTGGGGACTTTGCAGTTCTTC
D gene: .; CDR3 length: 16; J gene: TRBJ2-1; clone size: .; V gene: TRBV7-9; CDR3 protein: CASNELTVSSYNEQFF; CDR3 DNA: TGTGCCAGCAACGAGCTGACAGTTAGCTCCTACAATGAGCAGTTCTTC
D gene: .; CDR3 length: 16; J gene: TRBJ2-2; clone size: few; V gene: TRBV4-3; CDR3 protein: CASSQEIPGAGGELFF; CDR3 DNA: TGCGCCAGCAGCCAAGAAATTCCAGGGGCTGGTGGGGAGCTGTTTTTT
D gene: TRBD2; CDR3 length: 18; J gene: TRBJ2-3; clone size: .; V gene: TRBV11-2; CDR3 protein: CASSPNGGLAHSTDTQYF; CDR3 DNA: TGTGCCAGCAGCCCTAATGGGGGACTAGCGCACAGCACAGATACGCAGTATTTT
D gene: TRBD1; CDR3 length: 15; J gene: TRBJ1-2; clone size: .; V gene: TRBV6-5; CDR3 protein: CASSPRDRINYGYTF; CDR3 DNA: TGTGCCAGCAGTCCCCGGGACAGGATTAACTATGGCTACACCTTC
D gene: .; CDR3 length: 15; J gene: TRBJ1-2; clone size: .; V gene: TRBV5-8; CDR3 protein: CASSWGAGGGYGYTF; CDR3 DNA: TGTGCCAGCAGCTGGGGAGCGGGGGGAGGCTATGGCTACACCTTC
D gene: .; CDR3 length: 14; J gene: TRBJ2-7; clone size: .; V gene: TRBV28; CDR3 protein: CASSLTTSSYEQYF; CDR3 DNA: TGTGCCAGCAGTTTAACTACTAGTTCCTACGAGCAGTACTTC
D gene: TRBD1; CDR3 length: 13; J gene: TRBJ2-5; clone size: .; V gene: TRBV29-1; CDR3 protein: CSVWTGNQETQYF; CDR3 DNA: TGCAGCGTGTGGACAGGGAACCAAGAGACCCAGTACTTC
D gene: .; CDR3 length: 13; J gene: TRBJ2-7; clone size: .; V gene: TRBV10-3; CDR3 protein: CAINGGESYEQYF; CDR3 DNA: TGTGCCATCAACGGAGGCGAGTCCTACGAGCAGTACTTC
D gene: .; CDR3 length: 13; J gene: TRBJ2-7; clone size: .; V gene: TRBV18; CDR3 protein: CASSWSGEYEQYF; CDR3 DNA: TGTGCCAGCTCCTGGTCAGGGGAATACGAGCAGTACTTC
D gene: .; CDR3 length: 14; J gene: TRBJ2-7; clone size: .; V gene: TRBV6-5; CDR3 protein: CASSSYRDTYEQYF; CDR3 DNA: TGTGCCAGCAGTTCATACAGGGATACCTACGAGCAGTACTTC
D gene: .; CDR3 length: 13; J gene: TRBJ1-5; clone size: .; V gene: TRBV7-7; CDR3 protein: CASSLDVDRPQHF; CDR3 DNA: TGTGCTAGCAGCTTAGACGTCGACAGGCCCCAGCATTTT
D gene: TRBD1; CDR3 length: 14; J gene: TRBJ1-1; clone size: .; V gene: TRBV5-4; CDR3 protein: CASSQPDRLTEAFF; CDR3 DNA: TGTGCCAGCAGCCAACCGGACAGGCTAACTGAAGCTTTCTTT
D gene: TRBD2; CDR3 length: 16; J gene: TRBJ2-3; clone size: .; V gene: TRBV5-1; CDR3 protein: CASSPGGGLVTDTQYF; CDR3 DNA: TGCGCCAGCAGCCCCGGAGGGGGACTAGTCACAGATACGCAGTATTTT
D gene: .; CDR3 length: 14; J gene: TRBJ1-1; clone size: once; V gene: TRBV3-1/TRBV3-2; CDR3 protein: CASSHNTGTTEAFF; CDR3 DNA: TGTGCCAGCAGCCATAATACAGGAACCACTGAAGCTTTCTTT
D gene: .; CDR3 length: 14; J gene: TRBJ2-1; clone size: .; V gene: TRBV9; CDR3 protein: CASSFREPPHEQFF; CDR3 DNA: TGTGCCAGCAGCTTCCGGGAGCCTCCCCATGAGCAGTTCTTC
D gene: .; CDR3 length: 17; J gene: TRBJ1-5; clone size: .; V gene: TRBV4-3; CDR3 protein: CASSQDRRGRGNQPQHF; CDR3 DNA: TGCGCCAGCAGCCAAGATAGAAGGGGCAGGGGCAATCAGCCCCAGCATTTT
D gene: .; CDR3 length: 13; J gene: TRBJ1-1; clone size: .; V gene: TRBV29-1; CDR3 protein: CSVERGTNTEAFF; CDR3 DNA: TGCAGCGTTGAACGGGGAACGAACACTGAAGCTTTCTTT
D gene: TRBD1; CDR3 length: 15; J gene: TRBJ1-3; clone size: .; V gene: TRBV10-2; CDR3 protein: CASSETTGTGNTIYF; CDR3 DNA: TGCGCCAGCAGTGAGACGACAGGGACTGGAAACACCATATATTTT
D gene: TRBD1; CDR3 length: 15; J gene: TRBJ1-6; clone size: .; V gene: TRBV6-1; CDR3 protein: CASSEGGTASSPLHF; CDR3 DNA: TGTGCCAGCAGTGAAGGCGGGACAGCCAGTTCACCCCTCCACTTT
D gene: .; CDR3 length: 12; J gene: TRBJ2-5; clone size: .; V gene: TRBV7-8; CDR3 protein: CASSLARETQYF; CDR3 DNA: TGTGCCAGCAGCTTAGCCCGTGAGACCCAGTACTTC